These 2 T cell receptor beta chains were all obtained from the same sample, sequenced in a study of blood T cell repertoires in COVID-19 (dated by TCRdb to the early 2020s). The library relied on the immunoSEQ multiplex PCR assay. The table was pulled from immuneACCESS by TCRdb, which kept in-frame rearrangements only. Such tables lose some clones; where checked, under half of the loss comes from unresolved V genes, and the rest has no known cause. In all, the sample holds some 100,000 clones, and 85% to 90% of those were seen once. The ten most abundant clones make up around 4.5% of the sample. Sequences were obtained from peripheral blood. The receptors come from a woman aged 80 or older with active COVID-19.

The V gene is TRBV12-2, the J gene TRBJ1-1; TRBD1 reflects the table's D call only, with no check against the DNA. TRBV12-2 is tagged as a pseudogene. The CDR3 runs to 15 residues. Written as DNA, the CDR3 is TGTGCAAGTCGCACAGAGGACAGGGAGGGCACTGAAGCTTTCTTT. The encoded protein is CASRTEDREGTEAFF.

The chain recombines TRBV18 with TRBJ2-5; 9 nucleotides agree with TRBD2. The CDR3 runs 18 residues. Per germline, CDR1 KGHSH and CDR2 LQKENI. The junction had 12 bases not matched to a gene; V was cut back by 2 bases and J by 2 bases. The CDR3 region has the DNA TGTGCCAGCTCACCATTGGCGGGAGGGCCGCGTTTGCAAGAGACCCAGTACTTC. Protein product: CASSPLAGGPRLQETQYF.